The 3 T cell receptor beta chains below all came from one sample that was sequenced in a study of neurological immune-mediated disorders. TCRdb re-derived calls from the 5' RACE reads in MiXCR, one entry per CDR3 protein. This sample has 45,000 to 50,000 distinct CDR3 sequences; 20% to 30% occur once, and the top ten carry 20% to 30%. Material for sequencing was PBMCs. These receptors were collected from a woman in her seventies in good health.

This clonotype has ten or more counts. The chain couples TRBV4-1 to TRBJ2-5; TRBD2 agrees at 9 bases. This CDR3 is 16 amino acids long. V shed 4 bases, J shed 6 bases, and the junction held 12 bases outside the gene matches. The germline V gene has CDR1 MGHRA and CDR2 YSYEKL. The CDR3 DNA is TGCGCCAGCAGCCGAAATCCGGGACTAGCCGGGCAGACCCAGTACTTC. Amino acids: CASSRNPGLAGQTQYF.

This clonotype was observed at least ten times. V gene TRBV4-2 combines with J gene TRBJ2-1, with a tentative D call TRBD2 (6 bases). CDR1 LGHNA and CDR2 YNFKEQ come from the germline V gene. Deletions cut 4 bases from V and 2 bases from J, with 15 bases between. The length of the CDR3 is 16 residues. CDR3 sequence reads: CASSRQAGLAYNEQFF. Here the CDR3 DNA reads TGTGCCAGCAGCCGCCAGGCGGGACTCGCCTACAATGAGCAGTTCTTC.

The chain joins TRBV20-1 to TRBJ2-2; 9 bases fit TRBD2. Trimming cost V 0 bases and J 4 bases; bases outside gene matches: 12. Germline V gene data show CDR1 as DFQATT and CDR2 as SNEGSKA (reference sequence). The CDR3 spans 18 residues. For the CDR3, the DNA is TGCAGTGCTAGAGATGGGAGGGCTAGCGGGGACCTCACCGGGGAGCTGTTTTTT. Its protein product is CSARDGRASGDLTGELFF.